Below are 8 T cell receptor beta chains sequenced from a single sample in a study of control samples from healthy donors and cancer patients. Clones were sequenced by immunoSEQ multiplex PCR, and TCRdb holds only the in-frame ones, with some missing. This table has 80,000 to 85,000 clones, around nine tenths appearing once. Sequencing input: blood. The source of these receptors is a woman between 50 and 59 years old in good health.

This clone has just one count. The chain combines TRBV6-5 with TRBJ1-5, with D perhaps matching TRBD1 (6 bases). CDR3 length: 15 residues. Germline V gives CDR1 MNHEY, CDR2 SVGAGI. The ends were cut back, 6 bases at V and 4 bases at J, with 16 bases in the middle. CDR3 sequence: CASRRGHGENQPQHF. DNA for the CDR3: TGTGCCAGCAGACGGGGACACGGGGAGAATCAGCCCCAGCATTTT.

This clone showed up just a few times. The rearrangement joins TRBV15 to TRBJ1-1; unclear D gene. CDR3 size: 14 residues. V was pared by 3 bases and J by 0 bases, with 8 bases between. Germline lookup yields CDR1 LNHNV and CDR2 YYDKDF (reference sequence). CDR3 residues: CATSRGTMNTEAFF. The DNA for the CDR3 is TGTGCCACCAGCAGGGGCACTATGAACACTGAAGCTTTCTTT.

The J gene is TRBJ1-1, the V gene TRBV6-5; TRBD1 agrees at 7 bases. The germline CDR1 and CDR2 sequences are MNHEY and SVGAGI. The junction had 6 bases not matched to a gene; V was cut back by 5 bases and J by 6 bases. This CDR3 has 13 residues. The CDR3, as DNA: TGTGCCAGCAGTATGACAGGGCTGCCTGAAGCTTTCTTT. Its protein is CASSMTGLPEAFF.

The chain uses TRBV10-3 and TRBJ2-2; D not resolved. The CDR3 loop spans 16 amino acids. V was clipped by 0 bases and J by 1 base, with 9 bases between them. Germline V lookup: CDR1 ENHRY, CDR2 SYGVKD. CDR3 in amino acids: CAISESTTQNTGELFF. The CDR3 DNA reads as TGTGCCATCAGTGAGTCGACAACCCAGAACACCGGGGAGCTGTTTTTT.

The V call is TRBV28, the J call TRBJ1-5, with D tentatively TRBD1 (6 bases). The germline V gene encodes CDR1 MDHEN and CDR2 SYDVKM. The CDR3 is 14 residues long. V gave up 4 bases and J gave up 1 base, with 8 bases separating them. CDR3 protein: CASSYTGSNQPQHF. CDR3 DNA sequence: TGTGCCAGCAGTTACACAGGGAGCAATCAGCCCCAGCATTTT.

A single count supports this clone. The genes are TRBV5-1 and TRBJ1-3; TRBD1 might be the D (5 bases). With 0 bases removed from V and 3 bases from J, the gap between germline ends came to 10 bases. This CDR3 is 15 amino acids long. From germline, CDR1 is SGHRS and CDR2 YFSETQ. The DNA of the CDR3 is TGCGCCAGCAGCTTGGGACAGATGTATGGAAACACCATATATTTT. Protein sequence: CASSLGQMYGNTIYF.

The CDR3 spells CASSGPSGGFDTQYF. The DNA for the CDR3 is TGTGCCAGCAGTGGGCCTAGCGGGGGTTTTGATACGCAGTATTTT. The chain carries TRBV2 and TRBJ2-3, with 10 nucleotides matching TRBD2. The CDR3 spans 15 residues. The germline gives CDR1 SNHLY, CDR2 FYNNEI. The trim removed 4 bases at V and 6 bases at J, leaving 7 bases unmatched.

The V and J genes are TRBV2 and TRBJ2-7; D is undetermined. Germline V gene data show CDR1 as SNHLY and CDR2 as FYNNEI. Trimming removed 5 bases at V and 5 bases at J, with 7 bases between. This CDR3 has 11 amino acids. The CDR3 is CASSRWNEQYF. Here the CDR3 DNA reads TGTGCCAGCAGTCGATGGAACGAGCAGTACTTC.